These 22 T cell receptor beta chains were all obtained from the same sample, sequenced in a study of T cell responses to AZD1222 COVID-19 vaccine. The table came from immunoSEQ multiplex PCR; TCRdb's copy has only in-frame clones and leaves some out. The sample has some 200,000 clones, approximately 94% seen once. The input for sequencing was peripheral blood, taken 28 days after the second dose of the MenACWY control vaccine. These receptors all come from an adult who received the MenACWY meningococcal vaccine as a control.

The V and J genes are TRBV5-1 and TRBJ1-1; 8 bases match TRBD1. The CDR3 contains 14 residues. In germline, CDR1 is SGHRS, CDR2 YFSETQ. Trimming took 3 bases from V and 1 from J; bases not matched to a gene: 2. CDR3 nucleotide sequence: TGCGCCAGCAGCTCGGGACAGGAGAACACTGAAGCTTTCTTT. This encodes CASSSGQENTEAFF.

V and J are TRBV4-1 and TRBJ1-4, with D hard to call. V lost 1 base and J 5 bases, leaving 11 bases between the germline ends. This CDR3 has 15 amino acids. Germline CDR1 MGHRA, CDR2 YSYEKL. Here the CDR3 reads CASSQVAGPNEKLFF. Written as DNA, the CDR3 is TGCGCCAGCAGCCAAGTAGCCGGACCCAATGAAAAACTGTTTTTT.

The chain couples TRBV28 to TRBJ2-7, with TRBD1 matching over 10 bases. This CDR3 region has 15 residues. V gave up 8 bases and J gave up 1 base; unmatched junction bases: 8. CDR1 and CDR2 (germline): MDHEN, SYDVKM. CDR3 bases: TGTGCCAGCGGAAAGACAGGGGGCAAGTCCTACGAGCAGTACTTC. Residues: CASGKTGGKSYEQYF.

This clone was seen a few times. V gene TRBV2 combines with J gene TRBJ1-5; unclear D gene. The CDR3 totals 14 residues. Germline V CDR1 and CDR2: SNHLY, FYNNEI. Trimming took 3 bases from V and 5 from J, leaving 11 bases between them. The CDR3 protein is CASSELSGDQPQHF. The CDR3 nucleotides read TGTGCCAGCAGTGAGCTGAGCGGTGATCAGCCCCAGCATTTT.

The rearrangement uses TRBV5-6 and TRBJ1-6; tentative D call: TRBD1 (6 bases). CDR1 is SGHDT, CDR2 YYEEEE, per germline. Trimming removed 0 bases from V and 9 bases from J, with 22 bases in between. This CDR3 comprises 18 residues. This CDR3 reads CASSLAWQGKLGGSPLHF. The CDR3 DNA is TGTGCCAGCAGCTTGGCCTGGCAGGGAAAATTAGGGGGTTCACCCCTCCACTTT. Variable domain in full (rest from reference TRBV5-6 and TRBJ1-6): DAGVTQSPTHLIKTRGQQVTLRCSPKSGHDTVSWYQQALGQGPQFIFQYYEEEERQRGNFPDRFSGHQFPNYSSELNVNALLLGDSALYLCASSLAWQGKLGGSPLHFGNGTRLTVT.

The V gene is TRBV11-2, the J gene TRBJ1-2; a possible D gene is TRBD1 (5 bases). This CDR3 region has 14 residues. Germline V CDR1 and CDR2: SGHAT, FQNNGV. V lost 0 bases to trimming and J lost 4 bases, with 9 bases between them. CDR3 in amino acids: CASSLDSGGYGYTF. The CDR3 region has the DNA TGTGCCAGCAGCTTAGATAGCGGGGGCTATGGCTACACCTTC.

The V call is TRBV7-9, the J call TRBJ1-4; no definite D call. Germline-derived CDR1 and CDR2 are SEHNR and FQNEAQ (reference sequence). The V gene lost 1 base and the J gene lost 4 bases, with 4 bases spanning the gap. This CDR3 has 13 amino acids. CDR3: CASSLGSNEKLFF. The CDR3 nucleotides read TGTGCCAGCAGCTTAGGCAGTAATGAAAAACTGTTTTTT.

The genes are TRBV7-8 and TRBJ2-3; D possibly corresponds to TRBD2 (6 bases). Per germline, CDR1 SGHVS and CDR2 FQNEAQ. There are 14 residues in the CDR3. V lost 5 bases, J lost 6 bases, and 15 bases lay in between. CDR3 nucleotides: TGTGCCAGCAGCCGGCTTGGGGGGACCGATACGCAGTATTTT. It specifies CASSRLGGTDTQYF.

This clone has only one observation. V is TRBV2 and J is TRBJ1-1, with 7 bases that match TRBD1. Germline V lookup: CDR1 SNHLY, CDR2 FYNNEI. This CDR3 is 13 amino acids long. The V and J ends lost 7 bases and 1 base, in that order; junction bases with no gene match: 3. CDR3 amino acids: CASTRQGNTEAFF. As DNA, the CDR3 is TGTGCCAGCACCCGACAGGGGAACACTGAAGCTTTCTTT.

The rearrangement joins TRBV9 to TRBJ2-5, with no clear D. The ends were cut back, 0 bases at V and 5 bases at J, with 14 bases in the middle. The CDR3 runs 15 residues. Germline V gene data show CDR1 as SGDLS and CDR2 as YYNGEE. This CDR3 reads CASSVEAGGSETQYF. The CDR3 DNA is TGTGCCAGCAGCGTAGAGGCCGGCGGATCTGAGACCCAGTACTTC.

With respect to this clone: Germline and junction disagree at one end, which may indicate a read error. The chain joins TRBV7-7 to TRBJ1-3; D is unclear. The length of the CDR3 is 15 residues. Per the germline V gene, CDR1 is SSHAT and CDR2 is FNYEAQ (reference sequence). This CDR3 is CASSLDRNSGNTIYF. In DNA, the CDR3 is TGTGCTAGCAGCTTAGACCGGAACTCTGGAAACACCATATATTTT.

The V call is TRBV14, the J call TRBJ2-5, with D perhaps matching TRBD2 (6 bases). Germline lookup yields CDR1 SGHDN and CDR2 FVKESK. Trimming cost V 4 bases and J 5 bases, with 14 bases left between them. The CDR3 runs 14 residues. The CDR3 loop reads CASSRGARGETQYF. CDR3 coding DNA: TGTGCCAGCAGCCGCGGGGCCCGTGGGGAGACCCAGTACTTC.

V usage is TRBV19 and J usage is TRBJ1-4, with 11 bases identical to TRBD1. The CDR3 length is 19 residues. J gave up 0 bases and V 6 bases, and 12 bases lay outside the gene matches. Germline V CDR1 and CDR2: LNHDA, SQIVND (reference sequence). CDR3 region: CASRLQDWGQGATNEKLFF. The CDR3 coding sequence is TGTGCCAGTAGACTCCAGGATTGGGGACAGGGGGCAACTAATGAAAAACTGTTTTTT.

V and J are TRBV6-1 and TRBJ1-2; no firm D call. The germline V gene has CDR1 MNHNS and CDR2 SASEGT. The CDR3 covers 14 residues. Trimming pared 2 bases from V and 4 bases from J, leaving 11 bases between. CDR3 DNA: TGTGCCAGCAGTGAAACTGCGTTCCCCTATGGCTACACCTTC. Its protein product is CASSETAFPYGYTF.

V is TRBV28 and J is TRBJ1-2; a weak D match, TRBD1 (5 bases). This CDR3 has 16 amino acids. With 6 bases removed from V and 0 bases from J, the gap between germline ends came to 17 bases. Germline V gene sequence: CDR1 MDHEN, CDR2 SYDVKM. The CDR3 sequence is CASRNTGRATNYGYTF. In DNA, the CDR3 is TGTGCCAGCAGAAATACAGGAAGGGCAACTAACTATGGCTACACCTTC.

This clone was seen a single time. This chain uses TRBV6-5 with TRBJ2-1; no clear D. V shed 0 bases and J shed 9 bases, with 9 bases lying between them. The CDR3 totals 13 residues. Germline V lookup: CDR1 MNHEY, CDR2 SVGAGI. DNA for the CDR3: TGTGCCAGCAGTTACTCGGGAATGGGTGAGCAGTTCTTC. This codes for CASSYSGMGEQFF.

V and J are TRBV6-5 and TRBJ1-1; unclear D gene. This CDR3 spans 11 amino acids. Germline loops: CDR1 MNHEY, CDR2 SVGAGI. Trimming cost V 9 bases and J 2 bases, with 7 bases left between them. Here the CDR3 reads CASSVNTEAFF. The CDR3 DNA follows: TGTGCCAGTTCAGTTAACACTGAAGCTTTCTTT.

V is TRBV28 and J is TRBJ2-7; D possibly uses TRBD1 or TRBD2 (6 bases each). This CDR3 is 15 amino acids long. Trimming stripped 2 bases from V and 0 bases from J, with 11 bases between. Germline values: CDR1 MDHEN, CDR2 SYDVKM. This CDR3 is CASSLRGLGSYEQYF. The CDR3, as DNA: TGTGCCAGCAGTTTACGGGGGCTTGGCTCCTACGAGCAGTACTTC.

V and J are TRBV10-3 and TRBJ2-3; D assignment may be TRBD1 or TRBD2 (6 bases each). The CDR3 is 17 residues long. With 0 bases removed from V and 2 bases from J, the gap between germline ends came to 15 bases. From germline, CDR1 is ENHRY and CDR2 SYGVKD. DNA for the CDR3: TGTGCCATCAGTGAGTCGTTTCCGGGGGCCTACACAGATACGCAGTATTTT. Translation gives CAISESFPGAYTDTQYF.

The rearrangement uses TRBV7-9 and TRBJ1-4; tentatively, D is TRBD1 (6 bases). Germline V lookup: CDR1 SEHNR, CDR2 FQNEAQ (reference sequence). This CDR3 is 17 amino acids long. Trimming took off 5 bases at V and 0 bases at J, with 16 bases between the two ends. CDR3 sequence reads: CASSQQGMVSTNEKLFF. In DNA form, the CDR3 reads TGTGCCAGCAGCCAACAGGGTATGGTTTCAACTAATGAAAAACTGTTTTTT. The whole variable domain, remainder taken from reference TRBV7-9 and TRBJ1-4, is DTGVSQNPRHKITKRGQNVTFRCDPISEHNRLYWYRQTLGQGPEFLTYFQNEAQLEKSRLLSDRFSAERPKGSFSTLEIQRTEQGDSAMYLCASSQQGMVSTNEKLFFGSGTQLSVL.

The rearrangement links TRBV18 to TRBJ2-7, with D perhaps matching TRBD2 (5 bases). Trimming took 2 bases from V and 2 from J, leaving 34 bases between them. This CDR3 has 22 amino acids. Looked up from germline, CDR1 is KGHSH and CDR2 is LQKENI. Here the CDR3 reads CASSPWVETRLTRLQHPYEQYF. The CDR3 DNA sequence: TGTGCCAGCTCACCATGGGTGGAAACGCGGTTAACTAGGTTACAGCACCCCTACGAGCAGTACTTC.

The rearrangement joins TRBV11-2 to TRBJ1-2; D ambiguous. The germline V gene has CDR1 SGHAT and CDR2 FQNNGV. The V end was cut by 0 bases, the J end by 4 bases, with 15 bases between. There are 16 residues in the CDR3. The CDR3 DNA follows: TGTGCCAGCAGCTTAGATCTAGGCAGAATCCTCTATGGCTACACCTTC. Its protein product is CASSLDLGRILYGYTF.